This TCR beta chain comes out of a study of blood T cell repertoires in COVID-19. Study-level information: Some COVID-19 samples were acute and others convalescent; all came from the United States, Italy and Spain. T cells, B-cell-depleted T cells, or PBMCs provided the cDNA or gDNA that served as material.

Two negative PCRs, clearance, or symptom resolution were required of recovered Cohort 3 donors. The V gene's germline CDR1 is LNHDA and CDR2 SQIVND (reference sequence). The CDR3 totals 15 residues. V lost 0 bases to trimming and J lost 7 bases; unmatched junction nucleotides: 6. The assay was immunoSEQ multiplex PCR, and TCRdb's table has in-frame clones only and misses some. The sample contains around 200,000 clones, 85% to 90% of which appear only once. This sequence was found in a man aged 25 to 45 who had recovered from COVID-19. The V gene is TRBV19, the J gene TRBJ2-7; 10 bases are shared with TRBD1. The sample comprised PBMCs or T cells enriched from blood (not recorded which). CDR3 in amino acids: CASSIEGTGAWEQYF. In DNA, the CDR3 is TGTGCCAGTAGTATAGAAGGGACAGGGGCTTGGGAGCAGTACTTC.